The 19 T cell receptor beta chains below come from one sample, sequenced in a study of cytomegalovirus exposure and HLA in healthy donors. PCR involved 60 Vbeta and 13 Jbeta primers. Using immunoSEQ multiplex PCR, the repertoire was profiled, and TCRdb retains in-frame clones only, with some absent. The sample lists around 110,000 clones; approximately 80% were seen once. The sequenced material came from PBMCs. The origin of the receptors is a male donor in good health and CMV-seronegative.

The chain is built from TRBV2 and TRBJ2-2; D is ambiguous. V was clipped by 4 bases and J by 3 bases, with 3 bases between them. The CDR3 is 12 residues long. The germline CDR1 and CDR2 sequences are SNHLY and FYNNEI. The CDR3 DNA is TGTGCCAGCAGTGCAGACACCGGGGAGCTGTTTTTT. It yields the protein CASSADTGELFF.

CDR3 in amino acids: CASSLVGANEQYF. The DNA of the CDR3 is TGTGCCAGCAGCTTGGTGGGGGCGAACGAGCAGTACTTC. The chain is built from TRBV5-4 and TRBJ2-7; perhaps TRBD1 as D (6 bases). This CDR3 spans 13 amino acids. Germline CDR1 is SGHNT and CDR2 is YYREEE (reference sequence). Trimming cost V 0 bases and J 5 bases, with 9 bases left between them.

CDR3: CASSPGQSYEQYF. The CDR3 bases are TGTGCCAGCAGCCCGGGACAGTCCTACGAGCAGTACTTC. The chain carries TRBV7-7 and TRBJ2-7, with 7 bases lining up with TRBD1. The V segment lost 5 bases and the J segment 1 base; nucleotides outside the gene matches: 2. There are 13 residues in the CDR3. The germline gives CDR1 SSHAT, CDR2 FNYEAQ (reference sequence).

This clone showed up just a few times. The chain couples TRBV10-2 to TRBJ1-2; TRBD1 is a possible D gene (6 bases). Germline V gene lookup returns CDR1 WSHSY and CDR2 SAAADI. V lost 3 bases, J lost 4 bases, and 12 bases lay in between. There are 14 residues in the CDR3. The CDR3 is CASSEKGVSYGYTF. Here the CDR3 DNA reads TGCGCCAGCAGTGAAAAGGGGGTATCCTATGGCTACACCTTC.

The V and J genes are TRBV7-9 and TRBJ2-2; 9 nucleotides align to TRBD1. V shed 4 bases and J 1 base; nucleotides not matched to a gene: 7. CDR1 and CDR2 (germline): SEHNR, FQNEAQ (reference sequence). The CDR3 consists of 17 residues. CDR3 sequence: CASSSRRDRVNTGELFF. The CDR3 DNA reads as TGTGCCAGCAGCTCACGCCGGGACAGGGTGAACACCGGGGAGCTGTTTTTT.

This clone turned up a few times. The rearrangement joins TRBV5-6 to TRBJ2-5; TRBD2 aligns across 7 bases. The germline V gene has CDR1 SGHDT and CDR2 YYEEEE. The CDR3 length is 14 residues. The V gene end was trimmed by 1 base and the J gene end by 11 bases; junction bases not matched to a gene: 11. The CDR3 DNA is TGTGCCAGCAGCTTGCGGGCTAGCGGTACGAAGCAGTACTTC. Translating it yields CASSLRASGTKQYF.

This chain connects TRBV6-5 to TRBJ2-5; a possible D gene is TRBD1 (6 bases). V was pared by 10 bases and J by 0 bases, with 15 bases between. The germline gives CDR1 MNHEY, CDR2 SVGAGI. The CDR3 spans 14 residues. The chain's CDR3 is CATQGRAYQETQYF. The CDR3 DNA reads TGTGCCACTCAGGGGCGGGCGTACCAAGAGACCCAGTACTTC.

This sequence joins TRBV5-1 and TRBJ2-7; 11 bases fit TRBD2. Germline V gives CDR1 SGHRS, CDR2 YFSETQ. CDR3 length: 17 residues. V was clipped by 4 bases and J by 1 base; unmatched bases: 10. CDR3 region: CASSPPGLADSSYEQYF. Written as DNA, the CDR3 is TGCGCCAGCAGCCCCCCGGGACTAGCGGATAGTTCCTACGAGCAGTACTTC.

This chain connects TRBV7-3 to TRBJ2-3; 7 positions agree with TRBD2. There are 13 residues in the CDR3. Germline trimming cut 5 bases from V and 4 bases from J; bases unmatched to any gene: 3. Looked up from germline, CDR1 is SGHTA and CDR2 is FQGTGA. DNA of the CDR3: TGTGCCAGCAGCCCCCTAGCGGCAGATACGCAGTATTTT. It is translated as CASSPLAADTQYF. Complete variable domain (other parts from reference TRBV7-3 and TRBJ2-3): GAGVSQTPSNKVTEKGKYVELRCDPISGHTALYWYRQSLGQGPEFLIYFQGTGAADDSGLPNDRFFAVRPEGSVSTLKIQRTERGDSAVYLCASSPLAADTQYFGPGTRLTVL.

The chain uses TRBV27 and TRBJ2-2, with 12 nucleotides matching TRBD2. CDR1 and CDR2 from the germline V gene are MNHEY and SMNVEV (reference sequence). The CDR3 totals 16 residues. V shed 6 bases and J 6 bases; nucleotides not matched to a gene: 8. As DNA, the CDR3 is TGTGCCAGCAGACGGACTAGCGGGATCTTGGCCGGGGAGCTGTTTTTT. Its protein is CASRRTSGILAGELFF.

This clone was observed a handful of times. The chain employs TRBV4-1 and TRBJ2-3; possibly TRBD2 for D (6 bases). V gave up 2 bases and J gave up 6 bases, with 18 bases separating them. Germline assignment: CDR1 MGHRA and CDR2 YSYEKL. The CDR3 extends over 16 amino acids. The CDR3 bases are TGCGCCAGCAGCCAACCTTCCCGGGAGTATAGGGATACGCAGTATTTT. Protein product: CASSQPSREYRDTQYF.

V is TRBV6-4 and J is TRBJ2-3; 7 bases fit TRBD2. V shed 5 bases, J shed 2 bases, and the junction held 7 bases outside the gene matches. The V gene's germline CDR1 is MRHNA and CDR2 SNTAGT. CDR3 length: 15 residues. CDR3 DNA: TGTGCCAGCAGTCGGGAAGCGGGGAACACAGATACGCAGTATTTT. This encodes CASSREAGNTDTQYF.

The chain couples TRBV5-1 to TRBJ2-3; 7 bases map to TRBD2. With 4 bases clipped from V and 0 bases from J, the junction kept 5 bases outside the gene matches. The CDR3 loop spans 15 amino acids. Germline V lookup: CDR1 SGHRS, CDR2 YFSETQ. CDR3 sequence reads: CASSGGDFSTDTQYF. The DNA of the CDR3 is TGCGCCAGCAGCGGGGGGGATTTTAGCACAGATACGCAGTATTTT. The whole variable domain, filled in from reference TRBV5-1 and TRBJ2-3, reads KAGVTQTPRYLIKTRGQQVTLSCSPISGHRSVSWYQQTPGQGLQFLFEYFSETQRNKGNFPGRFSGRQFSNSRSEMNVSTLELGDSALYLCASSGGDFSTDTQYFGPGTRLTVL.

The chain joins TRBV7-2 to TRBJ1-5; D is unresolved. The ends were cut back, 6 bases at V and 2 bases at J, with 14 bases in the middle. The CDR3 contains 15 residues. The germline V gene encodes CDR1 SGHTA and CDR2 FQGNSA. The CDR3 sequence: CASSYSHQGNQPQHF. In DNA form, the CDR3 reads TGTGCCAGCAGTTATTCCCACCAGGGCAATCAGCCCCAGCATTTT.

This clone was seen a handful of times. The rearrangement links TRBV6-1 to TRBJ2-7, with TRBD1 as a possible D gene (6 bases). Looked up from germline, CDR1 is MNHNS and CDR2 is SASEGT. The length of the CDR3 is 15 residues. V gave up 5 bases and J gave up 1 base, with 15 bases separating them. CDR3 in amino acids: CASSLSGTPSYEQYF. The DNA of the CDR3 is TGTGCCAGCAGTTTATCCGGGACACCTTCCTACGAGCAGTACTTC.

The chain carries TRBV11-2 and TRBJ2-5; TRBD2 matches 11 bases. Matching the DNA end better, TRBJ2-7 makes the J call doubtful. CDR1 and CDR2 (germline): SGHAT, FQNNGV. The CDR3 is made up of 18 amino acids. CDR3 in DNA: TGTGCCAGCAGCCGCGTAGTGGTGACTAGCGGGAACCCTTACGAGCAGTACTTC. This sequence encodes CASSRVVVTSGNPYEQYF.

The genes are TRBV5-1 and TRBJ1-1; a possible D gene is TRBD1 (5 bases). The V end was cut by 9 bases, the J end by 5 bases, with 17 bases between. Germline V gives CDR1 SGHRS, CDR2 YFSETQ. The CDR3 spans 13 residues. CDR3 sequence reads: CATLKGKGTEAFF. The DNA for the CDR3 is TGCGCCACCCTAAAGGGGAAGGGAACTGAAGCTTTCTTT.

CDR3 amino acids: CASGAGGLTYNEQFF. The CDR3 DNA is TGTGCCAGCGGGGCGGGAGGCCTTACCTACAATGAGCAGTTCTTC. The gene calls are TRBV2 and TRBJ2-1; TRBD2 matches 8 bases. CDR3 length: 15 amino acids. Looked up from germline, CDR1 is SNHLY and CDR2 is FYNNEI. The V gene end was trimmed by 8 bases and the J gene end by 2 bases; junction bases not matched to a gene: 8. The full variable domain, its missing parts supplied by reference TRBV2 and TRBJ2-1, is EPEVTQTPSHQVTQMGQEVILRCVPISNHLYFYWYRQILGQKVEFLVSFYNNEISEKSEIFDDQFSVERPDGSNFTLKIRSTKLEDSAMYFCASGAGGLTYNEQFFGPGTRLTVL.

This clone has a handful of counts. V and J are TRBV7-9 and TRBJ2-3, with 9 positions matching TRBD1. Germline assignment: CDR1 SEHNR and CDR2 FQNEAQ (reference sequence). This CDR3 contains 15 residues. Trimming cost V 5 bases and J 4 bases; bases outside gene matches: 7. Here the CDR3 reads CASSRTGDRADTQYF. CDR3 sequence (DNA): TGTGCCAGCAGCCGGACAGGGGATCGGGCAGATACGCAGTATTTT. Supplemented by reference TRBV7-9 and TRBJ2-3, the full variable domain reads DTGVSQNPRHKITKRGQNVTFRCDPISEHNRLYWYRQTLGQGPEFLTYFQNEAQLEKSRLLSDRFSAERPKGSFSTLEIQRTEQGDSAMYLCASSRTGDRADTQYFGPGTRLTVL.